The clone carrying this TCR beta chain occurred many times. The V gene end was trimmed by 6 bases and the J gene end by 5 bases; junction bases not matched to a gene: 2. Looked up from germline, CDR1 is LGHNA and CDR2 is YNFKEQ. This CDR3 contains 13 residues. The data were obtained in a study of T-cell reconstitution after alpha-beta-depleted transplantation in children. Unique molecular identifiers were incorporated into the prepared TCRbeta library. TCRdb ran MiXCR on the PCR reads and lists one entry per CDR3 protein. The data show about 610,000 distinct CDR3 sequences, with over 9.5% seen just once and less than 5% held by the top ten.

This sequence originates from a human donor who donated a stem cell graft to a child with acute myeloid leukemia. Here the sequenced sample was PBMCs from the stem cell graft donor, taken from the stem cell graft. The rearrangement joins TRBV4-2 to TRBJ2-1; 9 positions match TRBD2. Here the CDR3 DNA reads TGTGCCAGCAGACTAGCGGGCGACAATGAGCAGTTCTTC. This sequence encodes CASRLAGDNEQFF.